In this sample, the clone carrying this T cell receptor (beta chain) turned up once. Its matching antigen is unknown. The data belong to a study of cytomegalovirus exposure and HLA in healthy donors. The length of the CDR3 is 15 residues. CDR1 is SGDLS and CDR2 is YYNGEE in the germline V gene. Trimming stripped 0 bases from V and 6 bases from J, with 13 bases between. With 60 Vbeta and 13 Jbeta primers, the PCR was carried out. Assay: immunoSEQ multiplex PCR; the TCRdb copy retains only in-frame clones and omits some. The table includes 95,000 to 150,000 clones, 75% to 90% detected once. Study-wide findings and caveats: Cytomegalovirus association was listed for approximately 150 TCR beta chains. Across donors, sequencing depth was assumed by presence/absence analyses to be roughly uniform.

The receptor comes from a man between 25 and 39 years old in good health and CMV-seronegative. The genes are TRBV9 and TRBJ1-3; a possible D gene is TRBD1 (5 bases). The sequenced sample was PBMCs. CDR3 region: CASSVEGREVNTIYF. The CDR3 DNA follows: TGTGCCAGCAGCGTAGAAGGCAGGGAAGTAAACACCATATATTTT.